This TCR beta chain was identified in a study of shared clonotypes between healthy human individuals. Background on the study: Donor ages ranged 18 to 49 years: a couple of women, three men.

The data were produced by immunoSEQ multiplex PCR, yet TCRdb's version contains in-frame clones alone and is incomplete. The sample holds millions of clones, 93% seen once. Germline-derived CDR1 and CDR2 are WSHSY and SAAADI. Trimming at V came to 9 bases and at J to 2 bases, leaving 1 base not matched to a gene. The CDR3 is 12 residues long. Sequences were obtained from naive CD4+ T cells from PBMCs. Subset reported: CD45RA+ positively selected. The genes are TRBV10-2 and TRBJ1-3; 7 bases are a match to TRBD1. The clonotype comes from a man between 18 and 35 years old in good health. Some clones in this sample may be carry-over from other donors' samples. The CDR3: CARGQPGNTIYF. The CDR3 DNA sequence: TGCGCCAGGGGACAGCCTGGAAACACCATATATTTT.